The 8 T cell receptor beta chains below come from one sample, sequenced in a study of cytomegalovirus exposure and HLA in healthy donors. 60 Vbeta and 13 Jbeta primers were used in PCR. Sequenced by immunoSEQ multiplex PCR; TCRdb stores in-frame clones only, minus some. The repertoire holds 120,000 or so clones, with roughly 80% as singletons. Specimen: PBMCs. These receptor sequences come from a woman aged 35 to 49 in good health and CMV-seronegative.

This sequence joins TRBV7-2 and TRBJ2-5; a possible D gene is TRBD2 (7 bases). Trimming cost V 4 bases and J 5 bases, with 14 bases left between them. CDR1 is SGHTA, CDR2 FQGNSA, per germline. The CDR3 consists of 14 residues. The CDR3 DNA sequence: TGTGCCAGCAGCTCCCGCAGGGGAGGGGAGACCCAGTACTTC. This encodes CASSSRRGGETQYF. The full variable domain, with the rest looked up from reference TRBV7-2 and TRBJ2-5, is GAGVSQSPSNKVTEKGKDVELRCDPISGHTALYWYRQSLGQGLEFLIYFQGNSAPDKSGLPSDRFSAERTGGSVSTLTIQRTQQEDSAVYLCASSSRRGGETQYFGPGTRLLVL.

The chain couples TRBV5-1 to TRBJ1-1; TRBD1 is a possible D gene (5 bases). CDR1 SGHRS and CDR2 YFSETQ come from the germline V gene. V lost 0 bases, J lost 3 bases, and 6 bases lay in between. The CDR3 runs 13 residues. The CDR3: CASSLAGDTEAFF. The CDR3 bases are TGCGCCAGCAGCTTGGCGGGGGACACTGAAGCTTTCTTT.

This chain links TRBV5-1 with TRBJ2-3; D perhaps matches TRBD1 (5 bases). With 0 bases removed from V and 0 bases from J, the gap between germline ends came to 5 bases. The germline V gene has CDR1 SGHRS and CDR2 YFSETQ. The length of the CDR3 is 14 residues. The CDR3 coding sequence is TGCGCCAGCAGCTTGGGACAGAGCACAGATACGCAGTATTTT. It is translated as CASSLGQSTDTQYF.

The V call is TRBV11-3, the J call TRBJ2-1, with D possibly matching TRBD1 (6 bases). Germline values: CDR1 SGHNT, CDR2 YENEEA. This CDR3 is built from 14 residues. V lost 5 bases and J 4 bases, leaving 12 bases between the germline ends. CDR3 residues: CASSLDSQYNEQFF. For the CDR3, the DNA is TGTGCCAGCAGCCTGGACAGCCAGTACAATGAGCAGTTCTTC.

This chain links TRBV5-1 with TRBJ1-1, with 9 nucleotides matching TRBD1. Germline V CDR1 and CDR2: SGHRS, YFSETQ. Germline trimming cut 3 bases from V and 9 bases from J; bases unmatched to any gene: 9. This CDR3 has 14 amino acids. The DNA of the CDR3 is TGCGCCAGCAGCTCGGGACAGGGTTTTGTGCAAGCTTTCTTT. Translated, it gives CASSSGQGFVQAFF.

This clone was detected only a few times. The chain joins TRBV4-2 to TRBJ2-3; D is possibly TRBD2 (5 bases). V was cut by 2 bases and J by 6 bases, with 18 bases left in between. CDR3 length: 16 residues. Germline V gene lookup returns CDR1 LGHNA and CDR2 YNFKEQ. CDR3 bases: TGTGCCAGCAGCCAAAGTACGCGGGTGGCGTCCGATACGCAGTATTTT. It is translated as CASSQSTRVASDTQYF.

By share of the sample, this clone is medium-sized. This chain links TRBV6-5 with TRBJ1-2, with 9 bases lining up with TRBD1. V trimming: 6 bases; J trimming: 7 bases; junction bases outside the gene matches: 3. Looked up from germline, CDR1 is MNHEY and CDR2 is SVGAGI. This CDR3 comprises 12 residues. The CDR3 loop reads CASRQGAGGYTF. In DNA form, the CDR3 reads TGTGCCAGCAGACAGGGGGCTGGTGGCTACACCTTC.

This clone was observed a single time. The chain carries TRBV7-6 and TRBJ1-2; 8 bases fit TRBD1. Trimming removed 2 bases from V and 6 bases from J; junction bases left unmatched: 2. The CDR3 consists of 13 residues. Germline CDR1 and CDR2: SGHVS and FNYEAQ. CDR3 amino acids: CASSLQGANGYTF. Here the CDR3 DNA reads TGTGCCAGCAGCTTACAGGGGGCCAATGGCTACACCTTC.